These T cell receptor beta chains were read from a single sample in a study of regulatory T cells in long-lasting Graves disease. TCRdb redid the calling of the multiplex PCR reads with MiXCR, one entry per CDR3 protein. The sample shows 440,000 or so distinct CDR3 sequences, 15% of them seen only once. This sample was also put to use in a study of T cells in Graves' hyperthyroidism and ophthalmopathy.

The sequencing here drew on peripheral blood mononuclear cells (PBMCs), taken at new diagnosis, from a patient treated with antithyroid drugs. These receptors were taken from a woman aged 30 to 39 with Graves disease. Both conserved end residues are trimmed from each CDR3. The order of the fields is V gene, CDR3 protein.

TRBV2 ASSGGTGMGTEAF
TRBV6-1 ATARPGRGETQY
TRBV7-3 ASSTSGGLTDTQY
TRBV7-6 ASSQGPGSNEQF
TRBV28 ASSPYSSNQPQH
TRBV6-1 ASRPDRAPEQF
TRBV12-3/TRBV12-4 ASSFWGNEQF
TRBV12-3/TRBV12-4 ASRTTAGGYT
TRBV5-4 ASSLDRLAVNEQF
TRBV3-1 ASSRAGEKTNEKLF
TRBV6-1 ASSARPGGSSYEQY
TRBV12-3/TRBV12-4 ASSPAGRETQY
TRBV27 ASTAWTSGSSYNEQF
TRBV6-5 ASSYSVAGETQY
TRBV28 ASSFSGGETQY
TRBV4-1 ASSRTSSSADTQY
TRBV18 ASSPDNEKLF
TRBV19 ASSPRPDSNQPQH
TRBV7-3 ASSSARTGHTEAF
TRBV2 ASTEDSNQPQH
TRBV12-3/TRBV12-4 ASSSSGSEQY
TRBV28 ASSLSLDTTYNEQF
TRBV19 ASSTDRARNQPQH
TRBV20-1 SARRGQGVTDTQY
TRBV19 ASSIDVGQGYQPQH
TRBV6-2/TRBV6-3 ASSYVGRWRDEQF
TRBV19 ASSFAGTGSNQPQH
TRBV20-1 SARGRERNQPQH
TRBV27 ASSSPLRLGGYEQY
TRBV4-1 ASSQGKVVETGENEQY
TRBV20-1 SARADQPHFGGQF
TRBV15 ATSTWTSGTGELF
TRBV28 ASKQGYGYT
TRBV11-3 ASSSDQKPHNEQF
TRBV28 ASDGGSYEQY
TRBV13 ASSPLQGGNTEAF
TRBV7-6 ASSQKEAGRQETQY
TRBV30 AWSLQVPTQY
TRBV19 ASSIGAGSSYEQY
TRBV10-3 AISDGMSTTDTQY
TRBV5-1 ASSFGTGGEGEKLF
TRBV5-6 ASSFGTDEKLF
TRBV30 AWNVPPGVNTGELF
TRBV6-2/TRBV6-3 ASSYRGADEKLF
TRBV11-2 ASSLAPRLADTQY
TRBV10-3 ATHTSGPYNEQF
TRBV28 ASSFGQSGANVLT
TRBV18 ASSQDGTAYGYT
TRBV14 ASSQDGRVGGKVYEQY
TRBV9 ASSVDSNQPQR
TRBV15 ATSSWTGPIYPQH
TRBV19 ASTPDSMNTEAF
TRBV25-1 ASRRDSASHAGYT